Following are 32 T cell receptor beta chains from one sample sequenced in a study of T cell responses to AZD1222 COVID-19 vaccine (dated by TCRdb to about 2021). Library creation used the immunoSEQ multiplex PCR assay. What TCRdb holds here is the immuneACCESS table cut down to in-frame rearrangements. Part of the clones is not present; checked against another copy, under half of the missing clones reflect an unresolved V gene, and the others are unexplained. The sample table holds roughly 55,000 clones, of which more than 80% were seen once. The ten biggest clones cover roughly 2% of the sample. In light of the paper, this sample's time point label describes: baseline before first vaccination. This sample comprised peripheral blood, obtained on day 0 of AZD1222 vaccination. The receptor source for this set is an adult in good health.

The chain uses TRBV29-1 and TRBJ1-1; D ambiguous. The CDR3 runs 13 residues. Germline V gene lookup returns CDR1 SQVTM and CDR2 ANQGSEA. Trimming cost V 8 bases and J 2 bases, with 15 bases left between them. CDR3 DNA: TGCAGCTCTAACAATGAGGGTAACACTGAAGCTTTCTTT. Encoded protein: CSSNNEGNTEAFF.

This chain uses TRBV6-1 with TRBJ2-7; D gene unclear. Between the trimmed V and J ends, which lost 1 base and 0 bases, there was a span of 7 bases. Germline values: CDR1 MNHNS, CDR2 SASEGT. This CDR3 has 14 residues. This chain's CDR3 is CASSEGAGSYEQYF. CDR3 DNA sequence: TGTGCCAGCAGTGAAGGCGCCGGCTCCTACGAGCAGTACTTC.

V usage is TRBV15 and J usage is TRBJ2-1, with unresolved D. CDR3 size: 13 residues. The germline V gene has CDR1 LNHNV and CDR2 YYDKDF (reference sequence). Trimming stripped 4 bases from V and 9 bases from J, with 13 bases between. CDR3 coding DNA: TGTGCCACCAGCATAGGTCATGGTAGTGAGCAGTTCTTC. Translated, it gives CATSIGHGSEQFF.

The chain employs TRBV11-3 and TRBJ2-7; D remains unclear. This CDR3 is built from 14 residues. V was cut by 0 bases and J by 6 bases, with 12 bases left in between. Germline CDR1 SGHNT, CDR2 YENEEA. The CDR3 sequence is CASSLDWAVGEQYF. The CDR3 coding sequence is TGTGCCAGCAGCTTAGATTGGGCGGTGGGCGAGCAGTACTTC.

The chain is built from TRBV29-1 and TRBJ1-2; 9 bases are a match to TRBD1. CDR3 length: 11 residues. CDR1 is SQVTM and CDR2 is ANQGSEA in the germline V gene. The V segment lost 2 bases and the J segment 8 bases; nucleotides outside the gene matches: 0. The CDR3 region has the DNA TGCAGCGTTGAAACAGGGGGCGGCTACACCTTC. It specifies CSVETGGGYTF.

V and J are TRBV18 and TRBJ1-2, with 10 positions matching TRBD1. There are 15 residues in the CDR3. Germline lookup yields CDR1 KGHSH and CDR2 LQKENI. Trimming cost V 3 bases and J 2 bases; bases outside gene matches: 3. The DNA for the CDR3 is TGTGCCAGCTCACCTACGGGACAGGGGAACTATGGCTACACCTTC. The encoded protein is CASSPTGQGNYGYTF.

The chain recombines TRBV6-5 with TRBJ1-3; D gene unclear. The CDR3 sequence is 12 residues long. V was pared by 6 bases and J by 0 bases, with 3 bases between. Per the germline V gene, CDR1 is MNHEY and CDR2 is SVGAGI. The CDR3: CASRSSGNTIYF. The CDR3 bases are TGTGCCAGCAGAAGCTCTGGAAACACCATATATTTT.

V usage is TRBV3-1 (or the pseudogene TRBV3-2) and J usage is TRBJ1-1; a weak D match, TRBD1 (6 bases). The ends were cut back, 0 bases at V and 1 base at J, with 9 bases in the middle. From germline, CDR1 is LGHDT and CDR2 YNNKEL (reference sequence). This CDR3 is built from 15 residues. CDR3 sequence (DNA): TGTGCCAGCAGCCAAGAATCAGGGGCGAACACTGAAGCTTTCTTT. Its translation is CASSQESGANTEAFF.

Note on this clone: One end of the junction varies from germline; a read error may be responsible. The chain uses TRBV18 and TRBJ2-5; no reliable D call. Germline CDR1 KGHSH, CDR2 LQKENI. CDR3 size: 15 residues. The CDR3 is CASSSPYRRQETQYF. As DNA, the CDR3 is TGTGCCAGCTCATCACCTTACCGAAGACAAGAGACCCAGTACTTC.

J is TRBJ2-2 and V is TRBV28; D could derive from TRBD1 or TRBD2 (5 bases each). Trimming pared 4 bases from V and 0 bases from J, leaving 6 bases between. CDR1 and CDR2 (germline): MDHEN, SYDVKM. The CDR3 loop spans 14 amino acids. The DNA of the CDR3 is TGTGCCAGCAGTTGGGGGTCGAACACCGGGGAGCTGTTTTTT. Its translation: CASSWGSNTGELFF.

DNA of the CDR3: TGTGCCAGCAGCTTTAATCATCGTGGGCTCGAGCAGTACTTC. This encodes CASSFNHRGLEQYF. This chain joins TRBV11-2 and TRBJ2-7, with D unclear. The ends were cut back, 3 bases at V and 6 bases at J, with 15 bases in the middle. Looked up from germline, CDR1 is SGHAT and CDR2 is FQNNGV. The CDR3 loop spans 14 amino acids.

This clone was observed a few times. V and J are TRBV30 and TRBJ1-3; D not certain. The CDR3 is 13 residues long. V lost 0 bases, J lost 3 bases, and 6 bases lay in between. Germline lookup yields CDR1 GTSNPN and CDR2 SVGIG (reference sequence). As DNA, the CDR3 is TGTGCCTGGAGTGTGGCAGATGGAAACACCATATATTTT. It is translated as CAWSVADGNTIYF.

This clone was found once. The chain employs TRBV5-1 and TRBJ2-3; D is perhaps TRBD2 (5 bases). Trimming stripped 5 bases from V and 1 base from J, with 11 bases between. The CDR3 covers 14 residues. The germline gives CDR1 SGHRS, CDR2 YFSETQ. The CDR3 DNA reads TGCGCCAGCAGTAGAGTTAGCGGCACAGATACGCAGTATTTT. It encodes CASSRVSGTDTQYF. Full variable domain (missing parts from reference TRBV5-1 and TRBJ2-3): KAGVTQTPRYLIKTRGQQVTLSCSPISGHRSVSWYQQTPGQGLQFLFEYFSETQRNKGNFPGRFSGRQFSNSRSEMNVSTLELGDSALYLCASSRVSGTDTQYFGPGTRLTVL.

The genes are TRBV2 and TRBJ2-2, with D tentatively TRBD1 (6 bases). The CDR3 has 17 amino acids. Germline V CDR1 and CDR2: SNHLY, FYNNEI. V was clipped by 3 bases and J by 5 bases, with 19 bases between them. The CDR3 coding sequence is TGTGCCAGCAGTGACAGGGGCAGTTCGTCCTTTACCGGGGAGCTGTTTTTT. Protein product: CASSDRGSSSFTGELFF.

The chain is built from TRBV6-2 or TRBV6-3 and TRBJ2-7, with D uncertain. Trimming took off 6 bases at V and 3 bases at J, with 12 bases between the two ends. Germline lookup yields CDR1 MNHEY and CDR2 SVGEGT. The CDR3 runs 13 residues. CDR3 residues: CASSSRLYYEQYF. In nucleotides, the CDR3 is TGTGCCAGCAGCTCGCGGCTATACTACGAGCAGTACTTC.

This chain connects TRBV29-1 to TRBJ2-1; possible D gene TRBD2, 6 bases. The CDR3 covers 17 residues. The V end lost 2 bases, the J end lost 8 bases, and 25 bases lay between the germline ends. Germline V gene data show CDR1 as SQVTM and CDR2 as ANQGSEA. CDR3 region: CSVEYPLASERTDEQFF. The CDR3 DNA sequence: TGCAGCGTTGAATACCCTTTGGCTAGCGAAAGGACGGATGAGCAGTTCTTC.

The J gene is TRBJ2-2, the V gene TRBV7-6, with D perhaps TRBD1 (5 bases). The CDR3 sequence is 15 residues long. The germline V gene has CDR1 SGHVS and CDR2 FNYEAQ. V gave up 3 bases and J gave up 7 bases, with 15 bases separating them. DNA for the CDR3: TGTGCCAGCAGCTTTGGGGCTAACCAGAACGGGGAGCTGTTTTTT. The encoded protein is CASSFGANQNGELFF.

The CDR3 spells CASSATVQSEKLFF. The CDR3 DNA reads TGCGCCAGCAGCGCGACAGTTCAGAGCGAAAAACTGTTTTTT. The chain joins TRBV5-1 to TRBJ1-4; D possibly corresponds to TRBD1 (5 bases). Germline CDR1 and CDR2: SGHRS and YFSETQ. The CDR3 is made up of 14 amino acids. V shed 4 bases and J shed 8 bases, with 15 bases lying between them.

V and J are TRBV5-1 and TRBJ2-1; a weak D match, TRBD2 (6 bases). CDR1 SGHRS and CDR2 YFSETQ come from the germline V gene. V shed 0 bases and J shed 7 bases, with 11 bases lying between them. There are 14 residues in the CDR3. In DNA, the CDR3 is TGCGCCAGCAGCTTGGGAGGAGGGTCGAATGAGCAGTTCTTC. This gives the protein CASSLGGGSNEQFF.

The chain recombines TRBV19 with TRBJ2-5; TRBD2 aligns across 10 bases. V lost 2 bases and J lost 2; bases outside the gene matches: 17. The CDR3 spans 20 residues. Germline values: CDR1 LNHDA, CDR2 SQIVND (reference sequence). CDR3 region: CASSIFLTPSSGGPQETQYF. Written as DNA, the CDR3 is TGTGCCAGTAGTATATTCCTCACCCCCTCTAGCGGGGGCCCACAAGAGACCCAGTACTTC.

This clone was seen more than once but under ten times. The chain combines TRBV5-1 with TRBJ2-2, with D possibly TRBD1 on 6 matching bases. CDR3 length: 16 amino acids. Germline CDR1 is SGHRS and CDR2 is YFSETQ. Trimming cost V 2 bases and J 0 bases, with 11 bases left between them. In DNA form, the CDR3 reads TGCGCCAGCAGCTTTCAGGGGCCCCCGAACACCGGGGAGCTGTTTTTT. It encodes CASSFQGPPNTGELFF.

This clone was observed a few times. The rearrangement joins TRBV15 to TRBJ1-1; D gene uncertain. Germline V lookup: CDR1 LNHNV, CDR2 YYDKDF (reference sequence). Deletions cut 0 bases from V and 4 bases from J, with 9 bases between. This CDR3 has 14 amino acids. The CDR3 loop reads CATSRDPKSTEAFF. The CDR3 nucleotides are TGTGCCACCAGCAGAGATCCCAAGAGCACTGAAGCTTTCTTT.

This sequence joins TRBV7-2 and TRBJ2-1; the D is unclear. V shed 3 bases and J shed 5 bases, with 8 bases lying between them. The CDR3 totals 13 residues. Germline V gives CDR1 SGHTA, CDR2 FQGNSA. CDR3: CASSFYINNEQFF. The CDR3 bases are TGTGCCAGCAGCTTCTATATCAACAATGAGCAGTTCTTC. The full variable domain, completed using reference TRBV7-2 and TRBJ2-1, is GAGVSQSPSNKVTEKGKDVELRCDPISGHTALYWYRQSLGQGLEFLIYFQGNSAPDKSGLPSDRFSAERTGGSVSTLTIQRTQQEDSAVYLCASSFYINNEQFFGPGTRLTVL.

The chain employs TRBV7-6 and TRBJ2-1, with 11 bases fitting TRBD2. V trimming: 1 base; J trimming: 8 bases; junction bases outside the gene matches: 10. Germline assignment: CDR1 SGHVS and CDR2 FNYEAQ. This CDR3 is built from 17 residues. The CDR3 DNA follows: TGTGCCAGCAGCTTAGTCCTAGGTAGCGGGAGGGGGGATGAGCAGTTCTTC. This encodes CASSLVLGSGRGDEQFF. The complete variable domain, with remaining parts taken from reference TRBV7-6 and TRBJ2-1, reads GAGVSQSPRYKVTKRGQDVALRCDPISGHVSLYWYRQALGQGPEFLTYFNYEAQQDKSGLPNDRFSAERPEGSISTLTIQRTEQRDSAMYRCASSLVLGSGRGDEQFFGPGTRLTVL.

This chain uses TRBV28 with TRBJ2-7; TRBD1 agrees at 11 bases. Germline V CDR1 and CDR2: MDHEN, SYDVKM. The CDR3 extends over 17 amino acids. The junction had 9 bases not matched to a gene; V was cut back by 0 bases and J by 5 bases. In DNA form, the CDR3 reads TGTGCCAGCAGTTTATGGCGCCATCCGGGACAGGGGGACGAGCAGTACTTC. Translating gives CASSLWRHPGQGDEQYF. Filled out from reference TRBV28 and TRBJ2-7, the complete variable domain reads DVKVTQSSRYLVKRTGEKVFLECVQDMDHENMFWYRQDPGLGLRLIYFSYDVKMKEKGDIPEGYSVSREKKERFSLILESASTNQTSMYLCASSLWRHPGQGDEQYFGPGTRLTVT.

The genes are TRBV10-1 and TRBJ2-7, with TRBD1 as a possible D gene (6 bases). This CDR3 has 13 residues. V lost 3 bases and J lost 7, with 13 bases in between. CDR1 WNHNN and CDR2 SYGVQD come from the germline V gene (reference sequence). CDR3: CASSEHRAREQYF. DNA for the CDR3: TGCGCCAGCAGTGAACACAGGGCTCGGGAGCAGTACTTC.

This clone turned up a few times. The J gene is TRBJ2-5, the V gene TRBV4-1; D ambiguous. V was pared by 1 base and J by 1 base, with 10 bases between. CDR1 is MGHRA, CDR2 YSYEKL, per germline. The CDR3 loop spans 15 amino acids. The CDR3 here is CASSQGGVRQETQYF. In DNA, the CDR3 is TGCGCCAGCAGCCAAGGCGGAGTCCGCCAAGAGACCCAGTACTTC.

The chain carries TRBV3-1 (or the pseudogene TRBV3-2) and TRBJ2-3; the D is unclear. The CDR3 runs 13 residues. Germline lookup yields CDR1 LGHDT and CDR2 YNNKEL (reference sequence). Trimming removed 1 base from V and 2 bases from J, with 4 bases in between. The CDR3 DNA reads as TGTGCCAGCAGCCAAGGCAACACAGATACGCAGTATTTT. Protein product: CASSQGNTDTQYF.

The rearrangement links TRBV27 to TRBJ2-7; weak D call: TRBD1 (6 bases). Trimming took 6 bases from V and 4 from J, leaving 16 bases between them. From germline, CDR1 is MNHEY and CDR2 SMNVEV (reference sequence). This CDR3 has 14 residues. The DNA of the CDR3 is TGTGCCAGCAGGGCTTCAGGGGTCCCATACGAGCAGTACTTC. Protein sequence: CASRASGVPYEQYF.

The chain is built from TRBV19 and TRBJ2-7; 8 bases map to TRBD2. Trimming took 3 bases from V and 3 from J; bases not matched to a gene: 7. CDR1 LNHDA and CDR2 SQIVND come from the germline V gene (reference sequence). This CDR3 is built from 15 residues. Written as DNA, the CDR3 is TGTGCCAGTAGTATCGCCCAGCGGGAGTTCTACGAGCAGTACTTC. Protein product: CASSIAQREFYEQYF.

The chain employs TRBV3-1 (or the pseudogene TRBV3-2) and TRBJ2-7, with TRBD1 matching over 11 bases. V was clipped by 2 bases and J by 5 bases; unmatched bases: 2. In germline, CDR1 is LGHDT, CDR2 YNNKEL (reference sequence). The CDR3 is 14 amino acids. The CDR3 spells CASSQWTGGHEQYF. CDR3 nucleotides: TGTGCCAGCAGCCAATGGACAGGGGGCCACGAGCAGTACTTC.

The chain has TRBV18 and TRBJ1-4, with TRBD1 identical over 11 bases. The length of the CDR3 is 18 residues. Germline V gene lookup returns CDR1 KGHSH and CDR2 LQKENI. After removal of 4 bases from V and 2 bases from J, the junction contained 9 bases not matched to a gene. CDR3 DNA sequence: TGTGCCAGCTCACGAGCCGGGACAGGGGGTTCCACTAATGAAAAACTGTTTTTT. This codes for CASSRAGTGGSTNEKLFF.